This T cell receptor beta chain comes out of a study of OX40 agonist ivuxolimab in advanced cancers. With autoimmune disease history or systemic immunosuppression, patients were excluded. Produced via immunoSEQ multiplex PCR; TCRdb's table is partial and in-frame only. The sample lists about 76,000 clones; 80% to 90% were seen once. This clone was counted once. V lost 0 bases and J 4 bases, leaving 15 bases between the germline ends. Germline CDR1 reads MNHEY; CDR2 reads SVGAGI. CDR3 size: 16 residues. The sample here was CD4+ or CD8+ T cells sorted from blood, taken in a trial of the OX40 agonist ivuxolimab. The V and J genes are TRBV6-5 and TRBJ1-2; TRBD1 might be the D (6 bases). The TCR sequence derives from an adult with an advanced solid tumor such as melanoma, head and neck, liver or kidney cancer. CDR3: CASSYSPDSVGYGYTF. The DNA for the CDR3 is TGTGCCAGCAGTTACTCGCCGGACAGCGTTGGCTATGGCTACACCTTC.